The 29 T cell receptor beta chains listed next were all sequenced from one sample in a study of shared clonotypes between healthy human individuals (dated by TCRdb to 2018 to 2021). For the CD8 naive samples, CD45RO-negative cells were positively selected for CCR7, yielding a CD45RA+CCR7+ population from which TemRA cells were excluded. Library method: the immunoSEQ multiplex PCR assay. TCRdb took this table from immuneACCESS and kept in-frame rearrangements with V and J called. Such tables lack part of the clones; where checked against another copy, unresolved V genes explain under half of the gap, and the rest is unexplained. The sample has about 1.9 million clones on record, 93% of them singletons. The top ten hold around 1.7% of the sample. Input material: naive CD8+ T cells from PBMCs. Reading the label with the study, this specimen's cell subset or site is: CD45RA+CCR7+. The receptors here all came from a man aged 18 to 29 in good health. Some clones in this sample may be carry-over from other donors' samples.

CDR3 DNA sequence: TGCAGCGTTGATATTGGGCTGGGGCAAGAGACCCAGTACTTC. This translates into CSVDIGLGQETQYF. The J gene is TRBJ2-5, the V gene TRBV29-1; D is unresolved. V was cut by 3 bases and J by 2 bases, with 13 bases left in between. The CDR3 runs 14 residues. Germline assignment: CDR1 SQVTM and CDR2 ANQGSEA. The full variable domain, completed using reference TRBV29-1 and TRBJ2-5, is SAVISQKPSRDICQRGTSLTIQCQVDSQVTMMFWYRQQPGQSLTLIATANQGSEATYESGFVIDKFPISRPNLTFSTLTVSNMSPEDSSIYLCSVDIGLGQETQYFGPGTRLLVL.

The V gene is TRBV19, the J gene TRBJ1-1; tentatively, D is TRBD1 (5 bases). Germline-derived CDR1 and CDR2 are LNHDA and SQIVND (reference sequence). Trimming pared 8 bases from V and 1 base from J, leaving 11 bases between. The CDR3 extends over 13 amino acids. CDR3 loop: CASRKGRNTEAFF. In nucleotides, the CDR3 is TGTGCCAGTCGAAAGGGGAGGAACACTGAAGCTTTCTTT.

J is TRBJ1-5 and V is TRBV18; D call uncertain. V was shortened by 3 bases and J by 4 bases, with 13 bases between the two germline ends. CDR3 size: 15 residues. Germline CDR1 reads KGHSH; CDR2 reads LQKENI. As DNA, the CDR3 is TGTGCCAGCTCACCTACGCGAGGAGTTAATCAGCCCCAGCATTTT. This sequence encodes CASSPTRGVNQPQHF.

The chain joins TRBV19 to TRBJ2-1; D is undetermined. V was trimmed by 5 bases and J by 7 bases, leaving 15 bases between them. The CDR3 has 14 amino acids. Germline V gene lookup returns CDR1 LNHDA and CDR2 SQIVND (reference sequence). CDR3 loop: CASSLAGIRNEQFF. CDR3 in DNA: TGTGCCAGTAGTCTGGCTGGGATCCGGAATGAGCAGTTCTTC.

This chain joins TRBV10-3 and TRBJ1-5; possibly TRBD1 for D (6 bases). Trimming took off 3 bases at V and 0 bases at J, with 9 bases between the two ends. Germline V gene data show CDR1 as ENHRY and CDR2 as SYGVKD. The CDR3 consists of 15 residues. CDR3 DNA: TGTGCCATCAGTGACAGGGGAAATAGCAATCAGCCCCAGCATTTT. This codes for CAISDRGNSNQPQHF.

V is TRBV4-1 and J is TRBJ2-7; no clear D. Per the germline V gene, CDR1 is MGHRA and CDR2 is YSYEKL. The CDR3 length is 13 residues. V gave up 3 bases and J gave up 3 bases, with 9 bases separating them. CDR3 in DNA: TGCGCCAGCAGCCACGGACCGAGCTACGAGCAGTACTTC. Its translation is CASSHGPSYEQYF.

This clone was picked up one time. The rearrangement joins TRBV11-2 to TRBJ2-7; 9 bases agree with TRBD2. Germline values: CDR1 SGHAT, CDR2 FQNNGV. Germline trimming cut 2 bases from V and 3 bases from J; bases unmatched to any gene: 8. CDR3 length: 16 residues. The CDR3 is CASSLLAGQGIYEQYF. CDR3 nucleotides: TGTGCCAGCAGCTTACTAGCGGGGCAGGGGATCTACGAGCAGTACTTC.

This chain uses TRBV19 with TRBJ1-1, with a weak D call TRBD1 (5 bases). This CDR3 region has 15 residues. CDR1 is LNHDA and CDR2 is SQIVND in the germline V gene (reference sequence). V was trimmed by 4 bases and J by 3 bases, leaving 15 bases between them. The CDR3 bases are TGTGCCAGTAGTAATCCCCCTAAAGGGGACACTGAAGCTTTCTTT. Translation gives CASSNPPKGDTEAFF.

In the case of this clone: The conserved final phenylalanine or tryptophan is absent from the CDR3, which likely points to a read error. The chain links TRBV23-1 to TRBJ2-7; D might be TRBD2 (6 bases). TRBV23-1 falls under the ORF class, with uncertain function. The CDR3 has 15 residues. V lost 3 bases and J lost 1, with 13 bases in between. For the CDR3, the DNA is TGCGCCAGCAGTCAGAGGGGAGGCCTTTCCTACGAGCAGTACCTC. Translated: CASSQRGGLSYEQYL.

The chain joins TRBV29-1 to TRBJ1-2; the D is unclear. Per the germline V gene, CDR1 is SQVTM and CDR2 is ANQGSEA. The CDR3 sequence is 11 residues long. V shed 3 bases and J shed 6 bases, with 8 bases lying between them. The CDR3 is CSVDPLDGYTF. CDR3 DNA: TGCAGCGTTGACCCCTTGGATGGCTACACCTTC.

The chain uses TRBV11-2 and TRBJ1-1; no definite D call. There are 16 residues in the CDR3. V lost 1 base to trimming and J lost 1 base, with 13 bases between them. CDR1 and CDR2 from the germline V gene are SGHAT and FQNNGV. CDR3 region: CASSLGGLGTNTEAFF. In DNA, the CDR3 is TGTGCCAGCAGCTTAGGAGGTCTGGGAACGAACACTGAAGCTTTCTTT.

This clone was counted between two and nine times. The J gene is TRBJ1-3, the V gene TRBV7-9, with 10 positions matching TRBD1. The germline CDR1 and CDR2 sequences are SEHNR and FQNEAQ (reference sequence). The CDR3 length is 16 residues. The trim removed 5 bases at V and 1 base at J, leaving 5 bases unmatched. The CDR3 region has the DNA TGTGCCAGCAGCATACGACAGGGGGCTTCTGGAAACACCATATATTTT. Amino acids: CASSIRQGASGNTIYF.

The rearrangement links TRBV30 to TRBJ2-5; weak D call: TRBD1 (5 bases). In germline, CDR1 is GTSNPN, CDR2 SVGIG (reference sequence). This CDR3 has 12 residues. Trimming shortened V by 4 bases and J by 7 bases, and 13 bases separated the two germline ends. Here the CDR3 reads CAWTDFQGTQYF. The CDR3 DNA sequence: TGTGCCTGGACCGATTTTCAGGGGACCCAGTACTTC.

V is TRBV4-2 and J is TRBJ2-1; 10 bases match TRBD2. V was clipped by 0 bases and J by 2 bases; unmatched bases: 1. Germline V lookup: CDR1 LGHNA, CDR2 YNFKEQ. This CDR3 has 16 residues. The DNA for the CDR3 is TGTGCCAGCAGCCAAGATCTAGCGGGGGCCTACAATGAGCAGTTCTTC. Its protein is CASSQDLAGAYNEQFF.

V gene TRBV7-2 combines with J gene TRBJ2-7; no definite D call. Germline V gives CDR1 SGHTA, CDR2 FQGNSA. The CDR3 extends over 15 amino acids. V was shortened by 1 base and J by 2 bases, with 12 bases between the two germline ends. The CDR3 is CASSLGSRLTYEQYF. The CDR3 DNA reads as TGTGCCAGCAGCTTAGGGAGCAGGCTCACCTACGAGCAGTACTTC.

The chain is built from TRBV11-2 and TRBJ2-7, with unresolved D. V lost 3 bases, J lost 2 bases, and 11 bases lay in between. CDR1 is SGHAT and CDR2 is FQNNGV in the germline V gene. This CDR3 has 14 amino acids. The CDR3: CASSFTARAYEQYF. The CDR3 DNA reads TGTGCCAGCAGCTTCACTGCTAGGGCCTACGAGCAGTACTTC.

This chain connects TRBV9 to TRBJ2-7, with D perhaps being TRBD1 or TRBD2 (6 bases each). V was clipped by 2 bases and J by 2 bases, with 14 bases between them. This CDR3 comprises 15 residues. Germline V CDR1 and CDR2: SGDLS, YYNGEE. The CDR3 loop is CASSVRGERTYEQYF. The DNA for the CDR3 is TGTGCCAGCAGCGTGAGGGGGGAGCGAACCTACGAGCAGTACTTC.

This clone has only a few counts. V is TRBV9 and J is TRBJ2-3, with 9 positions matching TRBD2. CDR1 and CDR2 from the germline V gene are SGDLS and YYNGEE. This CDR3 is built from 14 residues. V trimming: 9 bases; J trimming: 6 bases; junction bases outside the gene matches: 11. As DNA, the CDR3 is TGTGCCACCGCACCGTCTAGCGGGACTGATACGCAGTATTTT. This sequence encodes CATAPSSGTDTQYF.

V gene TRBV9 combines with J gene TRBJ2-5; 7 nucleotides match TRBD2. The germline gives CDR1 SGDLS, CDR2 YYNGEE. The CDR3 length is 16 residues. Germline trimming cut 4 bases from V and 2 bases from J; bases unmatched to any gene: 11. The CDR3 nucleotides read TGTGCCAGCAGCTCTTCGGGGGGAGCACCTCAAGAGACCCAGTACTTC. This codes for CASSSSGGAPQETQYF.

The chain recombines TRBV29-1 with TRBJ2-7; 10 bases match TRBD1. There are 13 residues in the CDR3. V trimming: 7 bases; J trimming: 4 bases; junction bases outside the gene matches: 7. Germline-derived CDR1 and CDR2 are SQVTM and ANQGSEA. The CDR3 reads CSGGTGDLYEQYF. CDR3 nucleotide sequence: TGCAGCGGGGGGACAGGGGATCTTTACGAGCAGTACTTC.

The gene calls are TRBV7-9 and TRBJ2-7; the D gene is possibly TRBD1 (6 bases). CDR3 size: 15 residues. Trimming removed 1 base from V and 6 bases from J, with 16 bases in between. CDR1 is SEHNR, CDR2 FQNEAQ, per germline (reference sequence). The CDR3 bases are TGTGCCAGCAGCTTAGTGGCAGGGGAGTTGAGCGAGCAGTACTTC. Protein sequence: CASSLVAGELSEQYF.

A word on this clone: This sample also contains other DNA sequences that code for the same CDR3. The genes are TRBV13 and TRBJ2-7; D remains unclear. The germline V gene encodes CDR1 PRHDT and CDR2 FYEKMQ (reference sequence). The CDR3 contains 13 residues. The V end was cut by 0 bases, the J end by 1 base, with 4 bases between. CDR3: CASSLGESYEQYF. In nucleotides, the CDR3 is TGTGCCAGCAGCTTAGGCGAATCCTACGAGCAGTACTTC.

The rearrangement uses TRBV18 and TRBJ2-3; D might be TRBD1 (6 bases). Germline values: CDR1 KGHSH, CDR2 LQKENI. This CDR3 has 13 amino acids. V lost 8 bases, J lost 2 bases, and 11 bases lay in between. The CDR3 here is CASRDTFTDTQYF. The CDR3 region has the DNA TGTGCCAGCCGGGACACCTTCACAGATACGCAGTATTTT.

V usage is TRBV27 and J usage is TRBJ2-5; the D gene is possibly TRBD1 (5 bases). V was pared by 2 bases and J by 7 bases, with 14 bases between. CDR3 length: 14 residues. Germline V gene lookup returns CDR1 MNHEY and CDR2 SMNVEV (reference sequence). CDR3 DNA: TGTGCCAGCAGTTTACAGTCGGCAGGGCTGACCCAGTACTTC. Translation: CASSLQSAGLTQYF.

V usage is TRBV11-2 and J usage is TRBJ2-1; D call uncertain. The CDR3 extends over 13 amino acids. Germline lookup yields CDR1 SGHAT and CDR2 FQNNGV. Trimming took off 2 bases at V and 9 bases at J, with 11 bases between the two ends. Here the CDR3 DNA reads TGTGCCAGCAGCTTAACCAGTCACGGTGAGCAGTTCTTC. This sequence encodes CASSLTSHGEQFF.

The chain joins TRBV6-4 to TRBJ1-1; weak D call: TRBD1 (5 bases). The CDR3 has 14 amino acids. V dropped 4 bases and J dropped 0 bases, with 9 bases sitting between them. In germline, CDR1 is MRHNA, CDR2 SNTAGT. The CDR3 sequence: CASSGGSMNTEAFF. DNA of the CDR3: TGTGCCAGCAGTGGGGGGAGCATGAACACTGAAGCTTTCTTT.

V and J are TRBV15 and TRBJ1-2; 10 bases are shared with TRBD1. Germline CDR1 is LNHNV and CDR2 is YYDKDF (reference sequence). The CDR3 consists of 15 residues. V gave up 4 bases and J gave up 1 base; unmatched junction bases: 3. CDR3 region: CATSKGQGSNYGYTF. DNA for the CDR3: TGTGCCACCAGCAAGGGACAGGGGAGTAACTATGGCTACACCTTC.

Only one count was recorded for this clone. The chain joins TRBV4-3 to TRBJ1-4, with D perhaps matching TRBD1 (6 bases). The CDR3 is made up of 12 amino acids. The V gene lost 4 bases and the J gene lost 12 bases, with 12 bases spanning the gap. The germline gives CDR1 LGHNA, CDR2 YSLEER. The CDR3 loop is CASSPRRTELFF. CDR3 in DNA: TGCGCCAGCAGCCCGCGACGGACAGAACTGTTTTTT.

The chain has TRBV28 and TRBJ1-1; D possibly corresponds to TRBD1 (6 bases). V was trimmed by 5 bases and J by 6 bases, leaving 28 bases between them. CDR3 length: 18 amino acids. From germline, CDR1 is MDHEN and CDR2 SYDVKM. The CDR3 region has the DNA TGTGCCAGCAGTGCTAGACGTAGGGGAGGGGGTTTGAGAGCTGAAGCTTTCTTT. It specifies CASSARRRGGGLRAEAFF.